Below, 24 T cell receptor beta chains from the same sample are listed, as sequenced in a study of T cell responses to AZD1222 COVID-19 vaccine. Sequencing was performed with immunoSEQ multiplex PCR; in TCRdb, only in-frame clones are kept and a portion is missing. The repertoire holds about 120,000 clones, with 85% to 90% as singletons. Sequenced here: peripheral blood, sampled on day 0 of AZD1222 vaccination. These receptors originate from an adult in good health.

This chain connects TRBV9 to TRBJ2-7, with 11 nucleotides matching TRBD2. Germline V gene sequence: CDR1 SGDLS, CDR2 YYNGEE. The CDR3 covers 16 residues. V lost 4 bases and J lost 2; bases outside the gene matches: 8. The CDR3 loop is CASSSRLAGPTYEQYF. In DNA, the CDR3 is TGTGCCAGCAGCTCCCGACTAGCGGGACCCACCTACGAGCAGTACTTC. Using reference TRBV9 and TRBJ2-7 for the parts outside the CDR3, the full variable domain is DSGVTQTPKHLITATGQRVTLRCSPRSGDLSVYWYQQSLDQGLQFLIQYYNGEERAKGNILERFSAQQFPDLHSELNLSSLELGDSALYFCASSSRLAGPTYEQYFGPGTRLTVT.

The rearrangement uses TRBV9 and TRBJ2-1, with 8 positions matching TRBD1. Trimming cost V 0 bases and J 7 bases; bases outside gene matches: 9. The CDR3 consists of 16 residues. CDR1 is SGDLS, CDR2 YYNGEE, per germline. CDR3 protein: CASSVGGQVWNNEQFF. CDR3 DNA sequence: TGTGCCAGCAGCGTAGGGGGACAGGTCTGGAATAATGAGCAGTTCTTC. Using reference TRBV9 and TRBJ2-1 for the parts outside the CDR3, the full variable domain is DSGVTQTPKHLITATGQRVTLRCSPRSGDLSVYWYQQSLDQGLQFLIQYYNGEERAKGNILERFSAQQFPDLHSELNLSSLELGDSALYFCASSVGGQVWNNEQFFGPGTRLTVL.

The V call is TRBV9, the J call TRBJ2-3; D perhaps matches TRBD2 (5 bases). The CDR3 extends over 13 amino acids. V was pared by 0 bases and J by 8 bases, with 10 bases between. Germline V CDR1 and CDR2: SGDLS, YYNGEE. CDR3 in amino acids: CASSVALEGTQYF. In DNA, the CDR3 is TGTGCCAGCAGCGTAGCGTTAGAGGGTACGCAGTATTTT. Drawing the rest from reference TRBV9 and TRBJ2-3, the complete variable domain is DSGVTQTPKHLITATGQRVTLRCSPRSGDLSVYWYQQSLDQGLQFLIQYYNGEERAKGNILERFSAQQFPDLHSELNLSSLELGDSALYFCASSVALEGTQYFGPGTRLTVL.

This clone came up once. The rearrangement joins TRBV6-5 to TRBJ1-2; possibly TRBD1 for D (5 bases). The germline CDR1 and CDR2 sequences are MNHEY and SVGAGI. Trimming removed 4 bases from V and 6 bases from J, with 15 bases in between. The length of the CDR3 is 14 residues. The DNA for the CDR3 is TGTGCCAGCAGTTCCCAGGCGGGGGTAGATGGCTACACCTTC. As protein: CASSSQAGVDGYTF.

This clone has only one observation. The V gene is TRBV5-8, the J gene TRBJ2-5; 8 bases align to TRBD2. The germline CDR1 and CDR2 sequences are SGHTS and YDEGEE. The V and J ends lost 7 bases and 0 bases, in that order; junction bases with no gene match: 14. There are 17 residues in the CDR3. The CDR3 bases are TGTGCCAGCCCCGGGGGGGGAGGAGGTCGGCACCAAGAGACCCAGTACTTC. This codes for CASPGGGGGRHQETQYF.

V is TRBV30 and J is TRBJ1-6; 11 nucleotides agree with TRBD1. The CDR3 spans 15 residues. The trim removed 0 bases at V and 9 bases at J, leaving 4 bases unmatched. Germline CDR1 GTSNPN, CDR2 SVGIG (reference sequence). The CDR3 protein is CAWSVGDRGISPLHF. Here the CDR3 DNA reads TGTGCCTGGAGTGTAGGGGACAGGGGGATTTCACCCCTCCACTTT.

The chain is built from TRBV2 and TRBJ2-1, with D uncertain. Germline CDR1 is SNHLY and CDR2 is FYNNEI. Trimming stripped 6 bases from V and 5 bases from J, with 14 bases between. CDR3 size: 14 residues. This chain's CDR3 is CASSPIGRHNEQFF. In DNA form, the CDR3 reads TGTGCCAGCAGCCCAATCGGCCGCCACAATGAGCAGTTCTTC.

The chain employs TRBV19 and TRBJ1-2; D remains ambiguous. The germline V gene encodes CDR1 LNHDA and CDR2 SQIVND (reference sequence). This CDR3 comprises 11 residues. V dropped 6 bases and J dropped 7 bases, with 9 bases sitting between them. In DNA form, the CDR3 reads TGTGCCAGTAGAAACGGCATTGGCTACACCTTC. Its protein product is CASRNGIGYTF.

The V gene is TRBV6-5, the J gene TRBJ1-2; D is perhaps TRBD1 (6 bases). Trimming cost V 7 bases and J 7 bases, with 19 bases left between them. The germline V gene encodes CDR1 MNHEY and CDR2 SVGAGI. The CDR3 loop spans 14 amino acids. The CDR3 bases are TGTGCCAGCATCCGAAAAGGGGGTGATCGTGGCTACACCTTC. Translation: CASIRKGGDRGYTF.

This sequence joins TRBV30 and TRBJ1-1, with 7 bases matching TRBD1. V was clipped by 4 bases and J by 2 bases; unmatched bases: 7. Germline loops: CDR1 GTSNPN, CDR2 SVGIG (reference sequence). The CDR3 loop spans 14 amino acids. CDR3 in DNA: TGTGCCTGGACCAAGGGACAGTTTAACACTGAAGCTTTCTTT. It translates to CAWTKGQFNTEAFF.

The chain recombines TRBV6-5 with TRBJ1-4; TRBD1 agrees at 8 bases. Germline V gene data show CDR1 as MNHEY and CDR2 as SVGAGI. The CDR3 sequence is 14 residues long. The V and J ends lost 7 bases and 17 bases, in that order; junction bases with no gene match: 18. The CDR3 DNA is TGTGCCAGCACCGACAGGGGAGTGGTCAGATCTCTTTTTTTT. Its protein product is CASTDRGVVRSLFF.

This clone was recorded only once. The chain joins TRBV7-9 to TRBJ1-1; a possible D gene is TRBD1 (5 bases). V was shortened by 5 bases and J by 1 base, with 14 bases between the two germline ends. Germline V lookup: CDR1 SEHNR, CDR2 FQNEAQ (reference sequence). The CDR3 consists of 15 residues. The CDR3, as DNA: TGTGCCAGCAGCGAGCCCGCGACAGCGAACACTGAAGCTTTCTTT. It specifies CASSEPATANTEAFF.

The chain combines TRBV27 with TRBJ1-1; D not resolved. The CDR3 is 15 residues long. V shed 4 bases and J shed 4 bases, with 16 bases lying between them. Germline-derived CDR1 and CDR2 are MNHEY and SMNVEV (reference sequence). CDR3 region: CASSSQDGRGTEAFF. CDR3 in DNA: TGTGCCAGCAGTTCCCAGGACGGCCGAGGCACTGAAGCTTTCTTT.

This clone was found once. The J gene is TRBJ2-6, the V gene TRBV6-2 or TRBV6-3; D might be TRBD1 (5 bases). With 5 bases removed from V and 2 bases from J, the gap between germline ends came to 13 bases. Germline lookup yields CDR1 MNHEY and CDR2 SVGEGT. This CDR3 has 16 residues. The CDR3 is CASSPRVLPGANVLTF. The CDR3 DNA reads TGTGCCAGCAGTCCCAGGGTACTTCCTGGGGCCAACGTCCTGACTTTC.

This chain connects TRBV5-6 to TRBJ2-2; no firm D call. The V gene lost 4 bases and the J gene lost 5 bases, with 9 bases spanning the gap. Germline V CDR1 and CDR2: SGHDT, YYEEEE. CDR3 length: 13 amino acids. The CDR3 nucleotides read TGTGCCAGCAGCGAAGGCGCGACCGGGGAGCTGTTTTTT. Translation gives CASSEGATGELFF.

This clone was observed a handful of times. This chain uses TRBV6-5 with TRBJ2-7; D may be TRBD2 (6 bases). This CDR3 has 12 amino acids. The germline V gene encodes CDR1 MNHEY and CDR2 SVGAGI. The germline V and J ends were trimmed by 8 bases and 4 bases, with 12 bases remaining between them. CDR3 coding DNA: TGTGCCAGCCTGGAGGGTTGGTACGAGCAGTACTTC. Its translation: CASLEGWYEQYF.

The rearrangement links TRBV5-1 to TRBJ2-7, with no clear D. The germline V gene has CDR1 SGHRS and CDR2 YFSETQ. Trimming took 0 bases from V and 4 from J, leaving 14 bases between them. This CDR3 region has 15 residues. CDR3 sequence: CASSLAGLLGYEQYF. The CDR3 DNA sequence: TGCGCCAGCAGCTTGGCCGGGCTTCTCGGTTACGAGCAGTACTTC.

J is TRBJ2-7 and V is TRBV9, with no clear D. The CDR3 length is 17 residues. The V and J ends lost 0 bases and 0 bases respectively, with 16 bases between them. Germline CDR1 is SGDLS and CDR2 is YYNGEE. CDR3 coding DNA: TGTGCCAGCAGCGTAGGGTGGGGATTCCAGAGCTCCTACGAGCAGTACTTC. Protein product: CASSVGWGFQSSYEQYF.

This clone was counted a single time. The chain recombines TRBV4-1 with TRBJ2-5; D is undetermined. The CDR3 extends over 13 amino acids. Trimming left V 1 base short and J 7 bases short, with 10 bases between. CDR1 and CDR2 (germline): MGHRA, YSYEKL. CDR3 bases: TGCGCCAGCAGCCAAGGAGTGTACGGGACCCAGTACTTC. It is translated as CASSQGVYGTQYF.

The V gene is TRBV12-3 or TRBV12-4, the J gene TRBJ1-2; no clear D gene. The CDR3 covers 13 residues. V was trimmed by 6 bases and J by 5 bases, leaving 13 bases between them. The CDR3 region has the DNA TGTGCCAGCAGCTGGGGAGAAGGGTATGGCTACACCTTC. It is translated as CASSWGEGYGYTF.

The genes are TRBV12-5 and TRBJ2-3, with TRBD1 as a possible D gene (5 bases). Germline V CDR1 and CDR2: LGHNT, FRNRAP. The CDR3 length is 18 residues. Trimming pared 1 base from V and 1 base from J, leaving 18 bases between. The CDR3 DNA follows: TGTGCTAGTGGTTTGGCCCCAGGCGACAGAGTGCGCACAGATACGCAGTATTTT. This encodes CASGLAPGDRVRTDTQYF. Using reference TRBV12-5 and TRBJ2-3 for the parts outside the CDR3, the full variable domain is DARVTQTPRHKVTEMGQEVTMRCQPILGHNTVFWYRQTMMQGLELLAYFRNRAPLDDSGMPKDRFSAEMPDATLATLKIQPSEPRDSAVYFCASGLAPGDRVRTDTQYFGPGTRLTVL.

This rearrangement joins TRBV3-1 (or the pseudogene TRBV3-2) to TRBJ2-3; D remains ambiguous. The germline gives CDR1 LGHDT, CDR2 YNNKEL (reference sequence). V was pared by 1 base and J by 9 bases, with 8 bases between. The CDR3 spans 12 residues. CDR3 nucleotide sequence: TGTGCCAGCAGCCAAGTGTCAGTAACGCAGTATTTT. Translating gives CASSQVSVTQYF.

The chain is built from TRBV2 and TRBJ1-2; no clear D. The CDR3 covers 13 residues. Per germline, CDR1 SNHLY and CDR2 FYNNEI. Trimming shortened V by 6 bases and J by 6 bases, and 14 bases separated the two germline ends. CDR3 sequence reads: CASSVGWGNGYTF. CDR3 sequence (DNA): TGTGCCAGCAGCGTCGGGTGGGGAAATGGCTACACCTTC.

This clone was found once. V gene TRBV5-5 combines with J gene TRBJ1-6, with a tentative D call TRBD1 (6 bases). CDR1 is SGHKS and CDR2 is YYEKEE in the germline V gene (reference sequence). The CDR3 covers 18 residues. V shed 6 bases and J shed 0 bases, with 19 bases lying between them. CDR3 DNA sequence: TGTGCCAGCAAAGGGGGGCTCTCTGGGATCTCCTATAATTCACCCCTCCACTTT. This encodes CASKGGLSGISYNSPLHF.